This T cell receptor (beta chain) was captured by sequencing in a study of blood T cell repertoires in COVID-19. The CDR3 runs 17 residues. The germline V gene has CDR1 SGHTA and CDR2 FQGTGA. V shed 2 bases and J 14 bases; nucleotides not matched to a gene: 12. Per the study methods: The authors estimated nucleated cell counts from reference gene primer amplification. Using immunoSEQ multiplex PCR, the repertoire was profiled, and TCRdb retains in-frame clones only, with some absent. The V and J calls and the clone size are those of that table, but D and trimming were determined from the DNA. The data hold over 250,000 clones, with 88% observed a single time. Recruits, aged roughly 18 to 95 years, lived in around 24 US areas. Cohort placement rested on clinical history that participants reported themselves. Among Cohort 3 donors, those recovered had two negative PCRs, clearance, or symptom resolution.

What was sequenced was PBMCs or T cells enriched from blood (not recorded which). The sequence derives from a woman aged 45-65 years who had recovered from COVID-19. This chain uses TRBV7-3 with TRBJ2-1; TRBD2 matches 16 bases. The CDR3 protein is CASSLGTSGRANFHKFF. CDR3 nucleotide sequence: TGTGCCAGCAGCTTAGGGACTAGCGGGAGGGCCAATTTTCATAAGTTCTTC.